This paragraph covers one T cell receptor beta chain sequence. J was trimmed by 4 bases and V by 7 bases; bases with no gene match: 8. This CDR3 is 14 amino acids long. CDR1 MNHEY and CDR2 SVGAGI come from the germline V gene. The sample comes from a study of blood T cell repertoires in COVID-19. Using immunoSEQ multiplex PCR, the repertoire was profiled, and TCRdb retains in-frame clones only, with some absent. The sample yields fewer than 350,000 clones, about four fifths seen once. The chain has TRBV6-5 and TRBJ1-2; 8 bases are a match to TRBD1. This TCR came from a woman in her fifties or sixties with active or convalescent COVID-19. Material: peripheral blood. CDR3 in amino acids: CASKPDGQGYGYTF. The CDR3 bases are TGTGCCAGCAAACCAGACGGACAGGGCTATGGCTACACCTTC.